Presented here are 25 T cell receptor beta chains from one specimen sequenced in a study of cytomegalovirus exposure and HLA in healthy donors. PCR primers comprised 60 Vbeta and 13 Jbeta primers. Profiled with immunoSEQ multiplex PCR; TCRdb holds only in-frame clones, not every one. The sample lists roughly 200,000 clones, 85% to 90% occurring once. What was sequenced was PBMCs. All receptors derive from a woman aged 18-29 years in good health and CMV-seronegative.

In this sample, this clone turned up once. The chain employs TRBV7-8 and TRBJ2-5, with D perhaps matching TRBD2 (5 bases). The CDR3 spans 15 residues. V lost 1 base and J 5 bases, leaving 14 bases between the germline ends. CDR1 and CDR2 (germline): SGHVS, FQNEAQ. The CDR3 DNA follows: TGTGCCAGCAGCTTAGGGGCCCGGGGTAGGGAGACCCAGTACTTC. This encodes CASSLGARGRETQYF.

The chain employs TRBV6-5 and TRBJ2-3; D unclear. The V gene's germline CDR1 is MNHEY and CDR2 SVGAGI. V was clipped by 2 bases and J by 8 bases, with 5 bases between them. This CDR3 region has 11 residues. The CDR3 reads CASSYLGTQYF. The CDR3, as DNA: TGTGCCAGCAGTTACCTCGGTACGCAGTATTTT.

This chain uses TRBV4-1 with TRBJ2-3; the match to TRBD1 covers 7 bases. The germline CDR1 and CDR2 sequences are MGHRA and YSYEKL. The CDR3 is made up of 13 amino acids. The J segment lost 6 bases and the V segment lost 8 bases, leaving 8 bases of the junction unmatched. The CDR3 bases are TGCGCCAGCCGCCCCGTAGGGGGCGATACGCAGTATTTT. Protein: CASRPVGGDTQYF.

V and J are TRBV29-1 and TRBJ2-3; TRBD1 agrees at 7 bases. The germline gives CDR1 SQVTM, CDR2 ANQGSEA. This CDR3 spans 13 amino acids. J was trimmed by 4 bases and V by 2 bases; bases with no gene match: 3. CDR3 DNA sequence: TGCAGCGTTGAAACAGACAGGGCAGATACGCAGTATTTT. Amino acid sequence: CSVETDRADTQYF.

The V call is TRBV9, the J call TRBJ2-3; 7 bases are shared with TRBD2. CDR3 length equals 15 residues. Germline CDR1 and CDR2: SGDLS and YYNGEE. V was clipped by 3 bases and J by 3 bases; unmatched bases: 7. For the CDR3, the DNA is TGTGCCAGCAGCGCACTGAGGACTAGTACAGATACGCAGTATTTT. Residues: CASSALRTSTDTQYF.

V usage is TRBV10-3 and J usage is TRBJ1-3, with 7 bases that match TRBD1. The CDR3 runs to 16 residues. Germline CDR1 ENHRY, CDR2 SYGVKD. J gave up 3 bases and V 7 bases, and 12 bases lay outside the gene matches. In DNA, the CDR3 is TGTGCCATCACGGCCATGGAGGGGGCCATTGGAAACACCATATATTTT. This translates into CAITAMEGAIGNTIYF.

This clone is a singleton in its sample. The chain has TRBV10-3 and TRBJ2-7; D is uncertain. Germline V CDR1 and CDR2: ENHRY, SYGVKD. V was shortened by 0 bases and J by 6 bases, with 3 bases between the two germline ends. The CDR3 extends over 11 amino acids. CDR3 sequence (DNA): TGTGCCATCAGTGAGTCAGCCGAGCAGTACTTC. This sequence encodes CAISESAEQYF.

This chain links TRBV7-2 with TRBJ2-7, with TRBD1 matching 7 bases. Germline CDR1 and CDR2: SGHTA and FQGNSA. The CDR3 runs to 15 residues. The junction had 7 bases not matched to a gene; V was cut back by 4 bases and J by 1 base. CDR3 bases: TGTGCCAGCAGCTCGTTCGGGACAGAGTCCTACGAGCAGTACTTC. Translation: CASSSFGTESYEQYF.

This chain joins TRBV5-1 and TRBJ2-5; D might be TRBD1 (6 bases). Near its end, the DNA agrees better with TRBJ2-7, so the J call may be wrong. This CDR3 has 16 amino acids. CDR1 SGHRS and CDR2 YFSETQ come from the germline V gene. CDR3: CASSSEPTGLSYEQYF. CDR3 DNA sequence: TGCGCCAGCAGCTCGGAGCCGACAGGCTTATCCTACGAGCAGTACTTC.

V and J are TRBV5-4 and TRBJ2-3, with TRBD2 matching 12 bases. The CDR3 is 15 residues long. Germline V gene data show CDR1 as SGHNT and CDR2 as YYREEE (reference sequence). With 0 bases clipped from V and 6 bases from J, the junction kept 2 bases outside the gene matches. The CDR3 region is CASSLGGLAGDTQYF. CDR3 sequence (DNA): TGTGCCAGCAGCTTGGGGGGACTAGCGGGCGATACGCAGTATTTT.

The chain is built from TRBV4-2 and TRBJ2-3; D gene ambiguous. Germline values: CDR1 LGHNA, CDR2 YNFKEQ. V gave up 0 bases and J gave up 5 bases, with 3 bases separating them. There are 12 residues in the CDR3. CDR3: CASSQDQDTQYF. The CDR3 coding sequence is TGTGCCAGCAGCCAAGATCAAGATACGCAGTATTTT.

The chain links TRBV5-4 to TRBJ1-1; 7 bases are a match to TRBD1. Trimming removed 3 bases from V and 2 bases from J; junction bases left unmatched: 4. The CDR3 contains 14 residues. CDR1 SGHNT and CDR2 YYREEE come from the germline V gene (reference sequence). The CDR3 bases are TGTGCCAGCAGCTCTCGACAGGGAAACACTGAAGCTTTCTTT. Its protein product is CASSSRQGNTEAFF.

The V call is TRBV19, the J call TRBJ2-7, with 7 bases aligning to TRBD1. The V gene's germline CDR1 is LNHDA and CDR2 SQIVND (reference sequence). J gave up 4 bases and V 5 bases, and 8 bases lay outside the gene matches. The CDR3 runs 14 residues. CDR3 sequence: CASSSTGVPYEQYF. CDR3 DNA: TGTGCCAGTAGTTCCACAGGGGTCCCTTACGAGCAGTACTTC.

The rearrangement joins TRBV4-3 to TRBJ1-4; tentatively, D is TRBD1 (5 bases). CDR1 is LGHNA, CDR2 YSLEER, per germline. This CDR3 contains 16 residues. Trimming stripped 0 bases from V and 9 bases from J, with 17 bases between. The CDR3, as DNA: TGCGCCAGCAGCCAAGATAAGTACCTGGTGGGGCAAAAACTGTTTTTT. Amino acid sequence: CASSQDKYLVGQKLFF.

V gene TRBV2 combines with J gene TRBJ2-3; TRBD1 aligns across 7 bases. The CDR3 has 16 residues. J gave up 2 bases and V 3 bases, and 8 bases lay outside the gene matches. Germline CDR1 SNHLY, CDR2 FYNNEI. The CDR3 DNA follows: TGTGCCAGCAGTGATGGACAGGCCCACCCCACAGATACGCAGTATTTT. Translated: CASSDGQAHPTDTQYF.

This clone showed up just a few times. CDR3 residues: CASSLQRQGTYTDTQYF. The CDR3 coding sequence is TGTGCCAGCAGTTTACAACGACAGGGGACCTACACAGATACGCAGTATTTT. V is TRBV27 and J is TRBJ2-3; 8 bases fit TRBD1. This CDR3 spans 17 amino acids. CDR1 MNHEY and CDR2 SMNVEV come from the germline V gene (reference sequence). Unmatched junction bases numbered 9, after V lost 2 bases and J lost 2 bases.

The CDR3 loop reads CASSILRGTDTQYF. CDR3 bases: TGTGCCAGTAGTATTTTACGGGGCACAGATACGCAGTATTTT. The chain couples TRBV19 to TRBJ2-3; D is unclear. This CDR3 has 14 residues. Germline CDR1 reads LNHDA; CDR2 reads SQIVND (reference sequence). Trimming cost V 3 bases and J 1 base, with 8 bases left between them.

The sample holds one count of this clone. The V gene is TRBV30, the J gene TRBJ1-1, with 8 positions matching TRBD1. The CDR3 consists of 14 residues. Germline V CDR1 and CDR2: GTSNPN, SVGIG (reference sequence). With V trimmed by 4 bases and J by 5 bases, 9 bases remained unmatched. The DNA of the CDR3 is TGTGCCTGGACTCCAGCAGGGGGCAGAACTGAAGCTTTCTTT. Translation gives CAWTPAGGRTEAFF.

The rearrangement joins TRBV25-1 to TRBJ2-7, with 7 bases matching TRBD2. Germline values: CDR1 MGHDK, CDR2 SYGVNS. CDR3 length equals 12 residues. J gave up 7 bases and V 6 bases, and 6 bases lay outside the gene matches. Here the CDR3 DNA reads TGTGCCAGCAGCCGGGGGGTTGGGGAGCAGTACTTC. Protein: CASSRGVGEQYF.

This chain's CDR3 is CASSLAPGQGALRAAKNIQYF. The CDR3 region has the DNA TGCGCCAGCAGCCTAGCTCCGGGACAGGGGGCTCTGAGGGCAGCCAAAAACATTCAGTACTTC. V usage is TRBV5-1 and J usage is TRBJ2-4; 12 bases map to TRBD1. Germline assignment: CDR1 SGHRS and CDR2 YFSETQ. The CDR3 extends over 21 amino acids. J gave up 0 bases and V 4 bases, and 17 bases lay outside the gene matches.

V is TRBV23-1 and J is TRBJ2-3; TRBD1 might be the D (7 bases). TRBV23-1 is noted as an ORF with a role that remains uncertain. The CDR3 runs 16 residues. V lost 1 base and J lost 1, with 12 bases in between. The CDR3 sequence is CASSQFQGEGTDTQYF. CDR3 DNA sequence: TGCGCCAGCAGTCAATTTCAGGGGGAGGGCACAGATACGCAGTATTTT.

This clone was seen a single time. Other DNA sequences within the sample encode an identical CDR3. This chain connects TRBV4-3 to TRBJ2-7, with 8 bases lining up with TRBD2. The CDR3 has 15 amino acids. Per germline, CDR1 LGHNA and CDR2 YSLEER. Losses at the gene ends were 1 base for V and 4 bases for J; bases not matched to a gene: 6. CDR3 sequence: CASSQGLAGIYEQYF. CDR3 nucleotides: TGCGCCAGCAGCCAAGGGTTAGCGGGGATTTACGAGCAGTACTTC.

CDR3 bases: TGCGCCAGCAGCTTGTTCTCCTACGAGCAGTACTTC. Translation gives CASSLFSYEQYF. The chain employs TRBV5-1 and TRBJ2-5; D gene ambiguous. The J call may be incorrect, as the DNA end agrees better with TRBJ2-7. Germline values: CDR1 SGHRS, CDR2 YFSETQ. The CDR3 extends over 12 amino acids.

V and J are TRBV7-9 and TRBJ1-1; possibly TRBD1 for D (6 bases). Germline V CDR1 and CDR2: SEHNR, FQNEAQ (reference sequence). CDR3 size: 17 residues. The germline V and J ends were trimmed by 5 bases and 3 bases, with 22 bases remaining between them. The CDR3 DNA sequence: TGTGCCAGCAGCGTGGGTCGGGGGGGCCCCCGGGACACTGAAGCTTTCTTT. Encoded protein: CASSVGRGGPRDTEAFF. The full variable domain, completed using reference TRBV7-9 and TRBJ1-1, is DTGVSQNPRHKITKRGQNVTFRCDPISEHNRLYWYRQTLGQGPEFLTYFQNEAQLEKSRLLSDRFSAERPKGSFSTLEIQRTEQGDSAMYLCASSVGRGGPRDTEAFFGQGTRLTVV.

This clone was detected only once. The rearrangement uses TRBV29-1 and TRBJ1-1; D uncertain. The CDR3 extends over 13 amino acids. The germline V gene has CDR1 SQVTM and CDR2 ANQGSEA. With 1 base removed from V and 4 bases from J, the gap between germline ends came to 10 bases. The CDR3 spells CSVEGLQVTEAFF. CDR3 DNA sequence: TGCAGCGTTGAAGGATTGCAGGTCACTGAAGCTTTCTTT.